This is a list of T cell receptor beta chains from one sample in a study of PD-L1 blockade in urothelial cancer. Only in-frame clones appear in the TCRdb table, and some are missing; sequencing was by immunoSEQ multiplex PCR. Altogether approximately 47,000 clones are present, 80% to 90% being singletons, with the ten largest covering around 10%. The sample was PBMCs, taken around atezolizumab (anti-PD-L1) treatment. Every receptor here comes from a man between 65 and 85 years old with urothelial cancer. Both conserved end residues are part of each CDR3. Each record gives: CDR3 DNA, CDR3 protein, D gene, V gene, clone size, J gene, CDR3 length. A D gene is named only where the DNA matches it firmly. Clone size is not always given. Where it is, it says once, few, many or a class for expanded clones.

DNA: TGTGCCAGCAGTTTCAATTATGGCTACACCTTC
CDR3: CASSFNYGYTF
D: -
V: TRBV28
size: -
J: TRBJ1-2
length: 11

DNA: TGTGCCAGCAGCGGAGTAGCCGAGACCCAGTACTTC
CDR3: CASSGVAETQYF
D: -
V: TRBV5-4
size: few
J: TRBJ2-5
length: 12

DNA: TGTGCCAGCAGTACAGGGGAGCTCTCCTACGAGCAGTACTTC
CDR3: CASSTGELSYEQYF
D: TRBD1
V: TRBV6-6
size: -
J: TRBJ2-7
length: 14

DNA: TGTGCCAGCAGTGAGACAGGGGGTTCAATCTATGGCTACACCTTC
CDR3: CASSETGGSIYGYTF
D: TRBD1
V: TRBV28
size: -
J: TRBJ1-2
length: 15

DNA: TGTGCCAGCAGTCGGGGTGCGTACGAGCAGTACTTC
CDR3: CASSRGAYEQYF
D: -
V: TRBV28
size: -
J: TRBJ2-7
length: 12

DNA: TGTGCCAGCAGCCGGGACAGGGGCACAGATACGCAGTATTTT
CDR3: CASSRDRGTDTQYF
D: TRBD1
V: TRBV7-9
size: -
J: TRBJ2-3
length: 14

DNA: TGTGCCAGCAGCGAGGGACACTCGAACACTGAAGCTTTCTTT
CDR3: CASSEGHSNTEAFF
D: -
V: TRBV5-4
size: -
J: TRBJ1-1
length: 14

DNA: TGCGCCAGCAGCTCGGGGGACTCCTACGAGCAGTACTTC
CDR3: CASSSGDSYEQYF
D: -
V: TRBV5-1
size: -
J: TRBJ2-7
length: 13

DNA: TGTGCCAGCAGCTCCCAGGGGGCGGCTCAGCCCCAGCATTTT
CDR3: CASSSQGAAQPQHF
D: TRBD1
V: TRBV7-8
size: -
J: TRBJ1-5
length: 14

DNA: TGTGCCAGTAGTACGCCATTACAGGGGACCTCCTACGAGCAGTACTTC
CDR3: CASSTPLQGTSYEQYF
D: TRBD1
V: TRBV19
size: -
J: TRBJ2-7
length: 16

DNA: TGTGCCAGCAGTGAATTGGGGCGCCTCTCTGGAAACACCATATATTTT
CDR3: CASSELGRLSGNTIYF
D: -
V: TRBV6-1
size: -
J: TRBJ1-3
length: 16

DNA: TGCAGCGTGGGACTCTCCGCGGCAGATACGCAGTATTTT
CDR3: CSVGLSAADTQYF
D: -
V: TRBV29-1
size: -
J: TRBJ2-3
length: 13

DNA: TGTGCCAGTAGTATAGGGCTAGCGGAAAACATTCAGTACTTC
CDR3: CASSIGLAENIQYF
D: TRBD2
V: TRBV19
size: -
J: TRBJ2-4
length: 14

DNA: TGTGCCAGCTCACCACCGGGAGGGGCAGGAGACGAGCAGTACTTC
CDR3: CASSPPGGAGDEQYF
D: TRBD2
V: TRBV18
size: -
J: TRBJ2-7
length: 15

DNA: TGTGCCAGCAGCTTCTCACAGGAAAAACTGTTTTTT
CDR3: CASSFSQEKLFF
D: -
V: TRBV7-9
size: -
J: TRBJ1-4
length: 12

DNA: TGTGCCACCAGCAGCGGGGGGACTGGAAACACCATATATTTT
CDR3: CATSSGGTGNTIYF
D: -
V: TRBV15
size: -
J: TRBJ1-3
length: 14

DNA: TGTGCCAGCAGCCTGGGACTAGCGATGAACACCGGGGAGCTGTTTTTT
CDR3: CASSLGLAMNTGELFF
D: TRBD2
V: TRBV14
size: -
J: TRBJ2-2
length: 16

DNA: TGTGCCAGCAGCAAGACGGGAAGTACTGGTGAGCAGTACTTC
CDR3: CASSKTGSTGEQYF
D: -
V: TRBV11-3
size: -
J: TRBJ2-7
length: 14

DNA: TGTGCCAGCAGCGTAGGGGAGGATGAGCAGTTCTTC
CDR3: CASSVGEDEQFF
D: -
V: TRBV9
size: -
J: TRBJ2-1
length: 12

DNA: TGTGCCAGCAGTGAAAGCAGGGGCACTAATGAAAAACTGTTTTTT
CDR3: CASSESRGTNEKLFF
D: -
V: TRBV6-1
size: -
J: TRBJ1-4
length: 15

DNA: TGTGCCAGCAGTTTAAGTGTGGGGACTAGCGGGTTAGGGGGGCAGTTCTTC
CDR3: CASSLSVGTSGLGGQFF
D: TRBD2
V: TRBV27
size: -
J: TRBJ2-1
length: 17

DNA: TGTGCCAGCAGCTTGCTCGGGACAGGGACAGATACGCAGTATTTT
CDR3: CASSLLGTGTDTQYF
D: TRBD1
V: TRBV5-4
size: -
J: TRBJ2-3
length: 15

DNA: TGTGCCAGCACCAAACAGGAGCCCCGCACAGATACGCAGTATTTT
CDR3: CASTKQEPRTDTQYF
D: -
V: TRBV2
size: -
J: TRBJ2-3
length: 15

DNA: TGCAGCGTTGAACCGGAAGCGGGAGGTGGCACAGATACGCAGTATTTT
CDR3: CSVEPEAGGGTDTQYF
D: TRBD2
V: TRBV29-1
size: once
J: TRBJ2-3
length: 16

DNA: TGTGCCAGCAGTGACCTCAGTCGAAGTGAAGCTTTCTTT
CDR3: CASSDLSRSEAFF
D: -
V: TRBV2
size: few
J: TRBJ1-1
length: 13

DNA: TGTGCCAGCAGCCCCCACCCGGACAGATCGGGGGAGCAGTACTTC
CDR3: CASSPHPDRSGEQYF
D: -
V: TRBV7-9
size: -
J: TRBJ2-7
length: 15

DNA: TGTGCCAGTAGGCTGACAGGGGAGGTTAGCACTGAAGCTTTCTTT
CDR3: CASRLTGEVSTEAFF
D: TRBD1
V: TRBV19
size: -
J: TRBJ1-1
length: 15

DNA: TGTGCCAGCAGTTATATAGCGGGAGAGACCCAGTACTTC
CDR3: CASSYIAGETQYF
D: TRBD2
V: TRBV6-6
size: few
J: TRBJ2-5
length: 13

DNA: TGTGCCAGTAGTCAACTAGCGGGACTCGACGAGCAGTACTTC
CDR3: CASSQLAGLDEQYF
D: TRBD2
V: TRBV19
size: -
J: TRBJ2-7
length: 14

DNA: TGTGCCAGCAGCTTAGGCCATCAAGAGACCCAGTACTTC
CDR3: CASSLGHQETQYF
D: -
V: TRBV7-3
size: -
J: TRBJ2-5
length: 13

DNA: TGTGCCAGCAGCTCCCGACAGGGCACAGATACGCAGTATTTT
CDR3: CASSSRQGTDTQYF
D: -
V: TRBV7-2
size: -
J: TRBJ2-3
length: 14

DNA: TGTGCCAGCAGTTTATTTCGGTTAACTAGCGGGGTCTACAATGAGCAGTTCTTC
CDR3: CASSLFRLTSGVYNEQFF
D: TRBD2
V: TRBV28
size: -
J: TRBJ2-1
length: 18

DNA: TGTGCCAGCAGTTTTGACAGATGGAACACTGAAGCTTTCTTT
CDR3: CASSFDRWNTEAFF
D: -
V: TRBV27
size: -
J: TRBJ1-1
length: 14

DNA: TGTGCCAGCAGCTTGGATAGCGAACCTTTTAAAGAGCAGTACTTC
CDR3: CASSLDSEPFKEQYF
D: -
V: TRBV5-4
size: -
J: TRBJ2-7
length: 15

DNA: TGTGCCAGCAGCTTTAAAGAGGGGACCCAGTACTTC
CDR3: CASSFKEGTQYF
D: -
V: TRBV5-4
size: -
J: TRBJ2-5
length: 12

DNA: TGTGCCTGGAGTGTGACAATCGGAGAGACCCAGTACTTC
CDR3: CAWSVTIGETQYF
D: -
V: TRBV30
size: once
J: TRBJ2-5
length: 13

DNA: TGTGCCAGCACCCCCCCCGGGAAGAGGGGGGAAAAACTGTTTTTT
CDR3: CASTPPGKRGEKLFF
D: -
V: TRBV28
size: -
J: TRBJ1-4
length: 15

DNA: TGTGCCAGCAGCCCACAGAGAACGGCTTACAATGAGCAGTTCTTC
CDR3: CASSPQRTAYNEQFF
D: -
V: TRBV28
size: -
J: TRBJ2-1
length: 15

DNA: TGTGCCACCAGCACTACGCCAACACTAGCGGGAGGGGCTAATGAGCAGTTCTTC
CDR3: CATSTTPTLAGGANEQFF
D: TRBD2
V: TRBV15
size: -
J: TRBJ2-1
length: 18

DNA: TGTGCCAGCAGCTTAGATTCGCAGGGTGGCAATCAGCCCCAGCATTTT
CDR3: CASSLDSQGGNQPQHF
D: -
V: TRBV11-2
size: -
J: TRBJ1-5
length: 16

DNA: TGTGCCAGCAGTTACTCGGAAGGGGGCAGGGGGACCCAGTACTTC
CDR3: CASSYSEGGRGTQYF
D: TRBD1
V: TRBV6-6
size: once
J: TRBJ2-5
length: 15

DNA: TGTGCCAGCAGTTCGACAGGGGAGGACAATGAGCAGTTCTTC
CDR3: CASSSTGEDNEQFF
D: TRBD1
V: TRBV6-1
size: -
J: TRBJ2-1
length: 14

DNA: TGCGCCAGCAGCCTGGGGGGCGGCGTCACAGATACGCAGTATTTT
CDR3: CASSLGGGVTDTQYF
D: -
V: TRBV5-1
size: -
J: TRBJ2-3
length: 15

DNA: TGTGCCAGCAGTGAGAGCGGGAGGGCCTGGTATACGCAGTATTTT
CDR3: CASSESGRAWYTQYF
D: TRBD2
V: TRBV28
size: -
J: TRBJ2-3
length: 15

DNA: TGTGCCAGTAGGAGGGCGCAAGACACCGGGGAGCTGTTTTTT
CDR3: CASRRAQDTGELFF
D: -
V: TRBV19
size: -
J: TRBJ2-2
length: 14

DNA: TGTGCCAGCACCCCTGTCGCGGGAGGGGGCTCCTACGAGCAGTACTTC
CDR3: CASTPVAGGGSYEQYF
D: TRBD2
V: TRBV7-2
size: -
J: TRBJ2-7
length: 16

DNA: TGTGCCTGGAAGTTCGGGGGACGCACTGAAGCTTTCTTT
CDR3: CAWKFGGRTEAFF
D: -
V: TRBV30
size: few
J: TRBJ1-1
length: 13

DNA: TGCGCCAGCAGTTCTACACCCGACTCGTCCTACGAGCAGTACTTC
CDR3: CASSSTPDSSYEQYF
D: -
V: TRBV5-1
size: once
J: TRBJ2-7
length: 15

DNA: TGTGCCAGCTCACCACCGTCGGTCGGAGAGACCCAGTACTTC
CDR3: CASSPPSVGETQYF
D: -
V: TRBV18
size: -
J: TRBJ2-5
length: 14

DNA: TGCGCCAGCAGACGCGGGAGAGAGGCCTACAATGAGCAGTTCTTC
CDR3: CASRRGREAYNEQFF
D: TRBD2
V: TRBV4-1
size: -
J: TRBJ2-1
length: 15

DNA: TGCGCCAGCAGTCGAGCTGGCTTTGGAGGACTCGACACCGGGGAGCTGTTTTTT
CDR3: CASSRAGFGGLDTGELFF
D: -
V: TRBV4-1
size: -
J: TRBJ2-2
length: 18

DNA: TGTGCCAGCAGTTTAGGGGGGACCACCGGGGAGCTGTTTTTT
CDR3: CASSLGGTTGELFF
D: -
V: TRBV28
size: -
J: TRBJ2-2
length: 14